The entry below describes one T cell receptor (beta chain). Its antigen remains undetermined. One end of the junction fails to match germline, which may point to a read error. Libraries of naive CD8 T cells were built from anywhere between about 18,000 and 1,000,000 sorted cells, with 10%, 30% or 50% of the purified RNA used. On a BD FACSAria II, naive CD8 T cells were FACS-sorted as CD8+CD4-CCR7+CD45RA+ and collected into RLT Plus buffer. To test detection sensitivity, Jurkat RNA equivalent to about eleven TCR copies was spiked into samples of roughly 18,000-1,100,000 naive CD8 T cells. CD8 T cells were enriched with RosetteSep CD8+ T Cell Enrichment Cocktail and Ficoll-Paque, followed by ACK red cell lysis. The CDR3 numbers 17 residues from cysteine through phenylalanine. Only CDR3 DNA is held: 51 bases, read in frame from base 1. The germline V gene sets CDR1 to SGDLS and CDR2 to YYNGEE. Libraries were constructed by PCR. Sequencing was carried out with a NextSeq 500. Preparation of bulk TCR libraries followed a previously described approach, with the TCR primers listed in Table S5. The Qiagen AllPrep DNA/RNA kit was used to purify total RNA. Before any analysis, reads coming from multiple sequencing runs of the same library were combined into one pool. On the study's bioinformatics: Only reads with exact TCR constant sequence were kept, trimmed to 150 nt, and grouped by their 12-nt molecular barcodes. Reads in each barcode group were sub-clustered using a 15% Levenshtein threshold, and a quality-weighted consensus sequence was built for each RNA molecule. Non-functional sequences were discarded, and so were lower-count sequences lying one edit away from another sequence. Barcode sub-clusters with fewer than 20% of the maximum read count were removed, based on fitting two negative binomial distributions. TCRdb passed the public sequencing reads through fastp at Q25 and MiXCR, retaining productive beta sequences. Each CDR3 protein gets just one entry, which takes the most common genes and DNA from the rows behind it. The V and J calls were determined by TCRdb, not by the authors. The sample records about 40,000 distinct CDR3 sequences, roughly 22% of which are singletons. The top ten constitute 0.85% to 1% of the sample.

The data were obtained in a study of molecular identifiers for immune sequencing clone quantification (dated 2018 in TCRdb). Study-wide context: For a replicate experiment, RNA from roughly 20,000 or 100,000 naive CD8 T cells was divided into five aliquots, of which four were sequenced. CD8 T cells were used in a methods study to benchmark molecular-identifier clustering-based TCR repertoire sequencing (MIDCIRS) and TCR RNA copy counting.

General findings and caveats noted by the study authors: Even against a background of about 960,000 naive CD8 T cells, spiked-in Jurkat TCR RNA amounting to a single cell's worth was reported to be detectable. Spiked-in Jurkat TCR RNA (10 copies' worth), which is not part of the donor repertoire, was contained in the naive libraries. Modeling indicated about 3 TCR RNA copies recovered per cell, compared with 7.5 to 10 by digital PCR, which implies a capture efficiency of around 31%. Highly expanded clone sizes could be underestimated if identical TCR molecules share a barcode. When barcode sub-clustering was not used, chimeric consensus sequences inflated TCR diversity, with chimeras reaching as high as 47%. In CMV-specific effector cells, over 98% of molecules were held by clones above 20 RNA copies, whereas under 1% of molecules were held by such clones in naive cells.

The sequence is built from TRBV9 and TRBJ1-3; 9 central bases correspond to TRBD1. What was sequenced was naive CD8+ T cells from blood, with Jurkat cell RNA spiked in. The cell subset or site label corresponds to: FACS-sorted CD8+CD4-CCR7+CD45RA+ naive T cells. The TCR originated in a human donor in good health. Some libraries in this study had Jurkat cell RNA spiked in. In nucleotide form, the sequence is TGTGCCAGCAGCGTAGAGGACGTCGGACAGGGGAGAAACTCCATATATTTT. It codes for CASSVEDVGQGRNSIYF.